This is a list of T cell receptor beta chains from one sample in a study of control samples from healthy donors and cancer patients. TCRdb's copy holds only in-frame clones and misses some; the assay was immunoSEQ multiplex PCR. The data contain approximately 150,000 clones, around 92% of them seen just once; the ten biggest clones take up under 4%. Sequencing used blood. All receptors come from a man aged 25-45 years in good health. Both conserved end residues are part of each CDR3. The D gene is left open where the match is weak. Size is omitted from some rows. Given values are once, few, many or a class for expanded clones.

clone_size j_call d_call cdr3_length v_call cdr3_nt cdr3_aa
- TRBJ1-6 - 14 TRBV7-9 TGTGCCAGCAGCTCCGTACAGGGACCCTCACCCCTCCACTTT CASSSVQGPSPLHF
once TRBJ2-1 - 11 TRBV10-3 TGTGCCATCAGGAGGGGTATTGAGCAGTTCTTC CAIRRGIEQFF
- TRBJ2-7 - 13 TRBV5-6 TGTGCCAGCAGCTTGGTGGCTCCACAGGAGCAGTACTTC CASSLVAPQEQYF
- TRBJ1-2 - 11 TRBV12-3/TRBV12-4 TGTGCCAGCAGCCCTGTGGCAATCTACACCTTC CASSPVAIYTF
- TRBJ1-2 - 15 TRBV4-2 TGTGCCAGCAGCCAGGGGAGGCACTCTAACTATGGCTACACCTTC CASSQGRHSNYGYTF
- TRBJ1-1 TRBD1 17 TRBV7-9 TGTGCCAGCAGCACTTCCCGGGACAGGGGGTTGAACACTGAAGCTTTCTTT CASSTSRDRGLNTEAFF
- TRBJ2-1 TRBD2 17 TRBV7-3 TGTGCCAGCAGCTTTCTAGCGGGGGGGCCTTGGAACAATGAGCAGTTCTTC CASSFLAGGPWNNEQFF
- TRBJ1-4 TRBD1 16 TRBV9 TGTGCCAGCAGCCCTAGACAGGGGATAGGTAATGAAAAACTGTTTTTT CASSPRQGIGNEKLFF
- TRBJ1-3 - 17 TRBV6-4 TGTGCCAGCAGTGACTCGAATTGGGGGAGCTCTGGAAACACCATATATTTT CASSDSNWGSSGNTIYF
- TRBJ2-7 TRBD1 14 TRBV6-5 TGTGCCAGCAGTTCCGGAACAGGGGTTTCCGAGCAGTACTTC CASSSGTGVSEQYF
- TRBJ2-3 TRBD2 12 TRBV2 TGTGCCAGCGGGGGGGGCACAGATACGCAGTATTTT CASGGGTDTQYF
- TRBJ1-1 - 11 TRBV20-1 TGCAGTGGCGGGATGAACACTGAAGCTTTCTTT CSGGMNTEAFF
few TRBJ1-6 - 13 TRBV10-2 TGCGCCAGCAGTGAACGGGAAAATTCACCCCTCCACTTT CASSERENSPLHF
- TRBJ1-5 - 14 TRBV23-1 TGCGCCAGCAGTCAATCGTGGGGCCATGGACCCCAGCATTTT CASSQSWGHGPQHF
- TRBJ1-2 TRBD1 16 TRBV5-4 TGTGCCAGCAGCCCACCGGGACAGGGGAGTAGGTATGGCTACACCTTC CASSPPGQGSRYGYTF
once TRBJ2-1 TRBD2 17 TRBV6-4 TGTGCCAGCAAACCTCCGCAAGCGGGGGGTTCCTACAATGAGCAGTTCTTC CASKPPQAGGSYNEQFF
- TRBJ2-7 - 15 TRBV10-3 TGTGCCATCAGTGAGGCGAGTGAGGGTCTCTACGAGCAGTACTTC CAISEASEGLYEQYF
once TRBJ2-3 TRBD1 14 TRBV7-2 TGTGCCAGCAGCTCGACAGGGCTCGCAGATACGCAGTATTTT CASSSTGLADTQYF
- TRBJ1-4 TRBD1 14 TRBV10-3 TGTGCCATCAGCCCCGGGACAGGGGGTGAAAAACTGTTTTTT CAISPGTGGEKLFF
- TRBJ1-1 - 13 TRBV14 TGTGCCAGCAGCCATGGGAGGAACACTGAAGCTTTCTTT CASSHGRNTEAFF
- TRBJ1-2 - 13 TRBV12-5 TGTGCTAGTGGTTTGTCCGGGGATTATGGCTACACCTTC CASGLSGDYGYTF
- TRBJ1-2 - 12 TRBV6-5 TGTGCCTGCGGAACGGGAACAGCAGGCTACACCTTC CACGTGTAGYTF
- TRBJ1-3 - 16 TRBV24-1 TGTGCCACCAGTGACCCCAGGACTTCCTCTGGAAACACCATATATTTT CATSDPRTSSGNTIYF
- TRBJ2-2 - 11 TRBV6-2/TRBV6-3 TGTGCCAGCAGTTACTTTCGGGAGCTGTTTTTT CASSYFRELFF
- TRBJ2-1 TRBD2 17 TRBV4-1 TGCGCCAGCAGCCAAGGGGGGGGACTAGGCCCCTACAATGAGCAGTTCTTC CASSQGGGLGPYNEQFF
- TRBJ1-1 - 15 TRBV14 TGTGCCAGCAGCCAAGTCGGCAGGCAGAACACTGAAGCTTTCTTT CASSQVGRQNTEAFF
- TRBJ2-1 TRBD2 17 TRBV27 TGTGCCAGCAGGTCGACTAGCGGGGGGGCCCTATTGAATGAGCAGTTCTTC CASRSTSGGALLNEQFF
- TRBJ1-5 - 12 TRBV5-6 TGTGCCAGCAGCTTCCAGAATCAGCCCCAGCATTTT CASSFQNQPQHF
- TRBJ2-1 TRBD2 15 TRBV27 TGTGCCAGCAGATTTAGCGGGGGGCCACCGAATGAGCAGTTCTTC CASRFSGGPPNEQFF
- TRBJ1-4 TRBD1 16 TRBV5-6 TGTGCCAGCAGCAGACCAAGGGGACAGAGTAATGAAAAACTGTTTTTT CASSRPRGQSNEKLFF
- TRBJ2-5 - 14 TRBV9 TGTGCCAGCAGCGGGACCACCTCAGGAGAGACCCAGTACTTC CASSGTTSGETQYF
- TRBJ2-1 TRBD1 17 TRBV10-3 TGTGCCATCAGTGGGCCCCGACCGGGACAGGGGGCAAATGAGCAGTTCTTC CAISGPRPGQGANEQFF
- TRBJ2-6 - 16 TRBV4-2 TGTGCCAGCAGCCAAAACCCGGGCTCTGGGGCCAACGTCCTGACTTTC CASSQNPGSGANVLTF
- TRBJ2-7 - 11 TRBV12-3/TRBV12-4 TGTGCCAGCAGTATCCGGTACGAGCAGTACTTC CASSIRYEQYF